This T cell receptor beta chain was captured by sequencing in a study of technical replicates of blood from a handful of donors. Produced via immunoSEQ multiplex PCR; TCRdb's table is partial and in-frame only. Here the sample spans 65,000 to 90,000 clones, 93% being singletons. This TCR was recovered from a human donor in good health. Sequencing was performed on T cells isolated from PBMCs.

Here the CDR3 DNA reads TGTGCCTGGAGTGTACGGACAGGGGGTGGCTACACCTTC. Translating gives CAWSVRTGGGYTF. The V call is TRBV30, the J call TRBJ1-2; 10 bases agree with TRBD1. CDR3 length: 13 amino acids. V shed 0 bases, J shed 7 bases, and the junction held 2 bases outside the gene matches. Germline assignment: CDR1 GTSNPN and CDR2 SVGIG (reference sequence).